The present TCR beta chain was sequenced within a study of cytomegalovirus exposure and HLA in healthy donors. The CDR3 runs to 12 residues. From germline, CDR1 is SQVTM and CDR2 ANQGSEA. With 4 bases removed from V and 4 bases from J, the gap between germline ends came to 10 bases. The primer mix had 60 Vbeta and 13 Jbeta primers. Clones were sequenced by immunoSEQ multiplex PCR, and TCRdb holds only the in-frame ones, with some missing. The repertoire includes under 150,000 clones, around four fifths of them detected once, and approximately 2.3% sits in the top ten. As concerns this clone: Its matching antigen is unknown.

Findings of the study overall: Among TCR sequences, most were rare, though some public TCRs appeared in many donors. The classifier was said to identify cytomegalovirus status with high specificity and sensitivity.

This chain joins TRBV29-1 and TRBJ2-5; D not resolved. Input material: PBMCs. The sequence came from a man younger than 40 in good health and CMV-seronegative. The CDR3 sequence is CSVVSYRETQYF. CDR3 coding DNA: TGCAGCGTTGTCTCCTACCGAGAGACCCAGTACTTC.